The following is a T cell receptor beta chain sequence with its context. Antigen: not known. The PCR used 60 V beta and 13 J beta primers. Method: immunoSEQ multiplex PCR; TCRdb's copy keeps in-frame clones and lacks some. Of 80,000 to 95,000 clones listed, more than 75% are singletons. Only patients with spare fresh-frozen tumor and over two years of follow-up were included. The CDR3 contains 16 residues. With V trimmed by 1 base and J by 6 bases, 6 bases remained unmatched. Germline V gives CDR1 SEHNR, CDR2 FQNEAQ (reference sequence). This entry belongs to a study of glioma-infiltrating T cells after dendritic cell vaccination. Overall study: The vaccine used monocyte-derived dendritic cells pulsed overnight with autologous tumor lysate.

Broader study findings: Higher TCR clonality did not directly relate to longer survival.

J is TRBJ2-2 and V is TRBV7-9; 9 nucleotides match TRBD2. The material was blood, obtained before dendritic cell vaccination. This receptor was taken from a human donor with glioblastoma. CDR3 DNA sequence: TGTGCCAGCAGCTTAGGGGTGACTAGCGGCTCCGGGGAGCTGTTTTTT. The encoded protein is CASSLGVTSGSGELFF. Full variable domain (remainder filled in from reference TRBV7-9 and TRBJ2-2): DTGVSQNPRHKITKRGQNVTFRCDPISEHNRLYWYRQTLGQGPEFLTYFQNEAQLEKSRLLSDRFSAERPKGSFSTLEIQRTEQGDSAMYLCASSLGVTSGSGELFFGEGSRLTVL.